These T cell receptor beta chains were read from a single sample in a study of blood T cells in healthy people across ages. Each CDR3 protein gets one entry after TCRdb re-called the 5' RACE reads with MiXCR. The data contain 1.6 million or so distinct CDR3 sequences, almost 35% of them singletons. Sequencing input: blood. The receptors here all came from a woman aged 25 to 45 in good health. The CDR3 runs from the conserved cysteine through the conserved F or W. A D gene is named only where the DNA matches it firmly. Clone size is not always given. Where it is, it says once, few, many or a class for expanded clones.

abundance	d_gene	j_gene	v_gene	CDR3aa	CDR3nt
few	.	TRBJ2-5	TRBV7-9	CASSPRESGQETQYF	TGTGCCAGCAGCCCCAGAGAAAGCGGCCAAGAGACCCAGTACTTC
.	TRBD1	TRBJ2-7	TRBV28	CASSSTTDRYYEQYF	TGTGCCAGCAGTTCGACCACGGACAGGTACTACGAGCAGTACTTC
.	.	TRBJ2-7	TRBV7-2	CASSRVGGPAYEQYF	TGTGCCAGCAGCCGAGTGGGGGGGCCGGCCTACGAGCAGTACTTC
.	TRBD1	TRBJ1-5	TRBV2	CASSEVTGRGQDQPQHF	TGTGCCAGCAGTGAAGTAACGGGCAGGGGGCAGGATCAGCCCCAGCATTTT
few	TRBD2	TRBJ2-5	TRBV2	CASRGTSGRGETQYF	TGTGCCAGCAGAGGGACTAGCGGGAGGGGTGAGACCCAGTACTTC
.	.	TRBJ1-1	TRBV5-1	CASSLTDLDPAFF	TGCGCCAGCAGCTTAACGGACCTGGACCCAGCTTTCTTT
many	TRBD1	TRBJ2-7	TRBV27	CASRTGGNEQYF	TGTGCCAGCCGGACAGGGGGCAACGAGCAGTACTTC
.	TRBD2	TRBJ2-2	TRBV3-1	CASSQDMWGRASIGELFF	TGTGCCAGCAGCCAAGATATGTGGGGGAGGGCCTCGATCGGGGAGCTGTTTTTT
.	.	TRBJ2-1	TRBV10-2	CASRMGQGGGNEQFF	TGCGCCAGCAGGATGGGGCAGGGAGGAGGCAATGAGCAGTTCTTC
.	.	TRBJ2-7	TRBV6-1	CASLPWPGGTQYF	TGTGCCAGCCTACCGTGGCCCGGGGGTACCCAGTACTTC
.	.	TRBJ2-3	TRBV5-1	CASSRVGRQTIDTQYF	TGCGCCAGCAGCCGCGTTGGAAGGCAGACCATAGATACGCAGTATTTT
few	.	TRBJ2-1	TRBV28	CASALTVYNEQFF	TGTGCCAGCGCCCTGACAGTCTACAATGAGCAGTTCTTC
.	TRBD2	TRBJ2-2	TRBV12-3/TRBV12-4	CASRLAGGTGELFF	TGTGCCAGCAGACTAGCGGGGGGGACCGGGGAGCTGTTTTTT
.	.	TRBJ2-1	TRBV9	CASSVASSAPNEQFF	TGTGCCAGCAGCGTAGCTAGCTCAGCGCCCAATGAGCAGTTCTTC
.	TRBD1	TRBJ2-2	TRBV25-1	CASSEFMGQGGTGELFF	TGTGCCAGCAGTGAATTTATGGGACAGGGCGGCACCGGGGAGCTGTTTTTT
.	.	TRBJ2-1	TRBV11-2	CASSLDPGPNEQFF	TGTGCCAGCAGCTTAGATCCAGGGCCGAATGAGCAGTTCTTC
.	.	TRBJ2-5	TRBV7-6	CASSSLVTPEETQYF	TGTGCCAGCAGCTCGCTAGTGACTCCAGAAGAGACCCAGTACTTC
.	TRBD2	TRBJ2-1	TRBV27	CASRETSGGQKEQFF	TGTGCCAGCAGGGAGACTAGCGGGGGGCAGAAGGAGCAGTTCTTC
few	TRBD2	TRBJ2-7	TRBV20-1	CSAPLAGASYEQYF	TGCAGTGCGCCTCTAGCGGGGGCCTCCTACGAGCAGTACTTC
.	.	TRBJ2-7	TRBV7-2	CASSLEIGPSYNEQYF	TGTGCCAGCAGCTTAGAGATCGGACCTTCCTACAATGAGCAGTACTTC
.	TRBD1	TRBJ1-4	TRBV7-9	CASSTPTGDVEKLFF	TGTGCCAGCAGCACCCCGACAGGGGATGTTGAAAAACTGTTTTTT
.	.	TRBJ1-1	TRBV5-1	CASGFGRTGRTEAFF	TGCGCCAGCGGCTTTGGTAGGACTGGCAGGACTGAAGCTTTCTTT
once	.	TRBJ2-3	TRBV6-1	CASSDGWGGTDTQYF	TGTGCCAGCAGTGATGGGTGGGGTGGCACAGATACGCAGTATTTT
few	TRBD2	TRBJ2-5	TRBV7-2	CASSLYASGGERRETQYF	TGTGCCAGCAGCTTATATGCTAGCGGGGGTGAGCGCAGGGAGACCCAGTACTTC
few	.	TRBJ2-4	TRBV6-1	CASSEQGPINIQYF	TGTGCCAGCAGTGAACAGGGCCCAATAAACATTCAGTACTTC
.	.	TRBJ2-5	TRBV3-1	CASSQAHRVLETQYF	TGTGCCAGCAGCCAAGCGCACAGGGTTCTGGAGACCCAGTACTTC
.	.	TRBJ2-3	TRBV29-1	CSVVPTGYTDTQYF	TGCAGCGTTGTACCGACAGGATACACAGATACGCAGTATTTT
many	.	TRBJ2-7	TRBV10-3	CAIMGTSNYEQYF	TGTGCCATCATGGGGACGAGTAACTACGAGCAGTACTTC
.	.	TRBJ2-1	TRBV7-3	CASSLTLYNEQFF	TGTGCCAGCAGCTTAACGTTATACAATGAGCAGTTCTTC
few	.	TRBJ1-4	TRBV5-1	CASSPQGSREKLFF	TGCGCCAGCAGCCCACAGGGATCGAGAGAAAAACTGTTTTTT
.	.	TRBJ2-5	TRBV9	CASSPPLRGSETQYF	TGTGCCAGCAGCCCCCCCCTAAGAGGCTCGGAGACCCAGTACTTC
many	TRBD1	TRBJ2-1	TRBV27	CASTTGGNEQFF	TGTGCCAGCACTACAGGGGGCAATGAGCAGTTCTTC
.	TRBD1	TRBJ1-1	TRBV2	CASSETGLMNTEAFF	TGTGCCAGCAGTGAGACAGGGCTCATGAACACTGAAGCTTTCTTT
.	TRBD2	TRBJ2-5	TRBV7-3	CASNLTGGRETQYF	TGTGCCAGCAACTTAACGGGAGGGCGAGAGACCCAGTACTTC
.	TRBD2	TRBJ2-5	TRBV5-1	CASSPGGIREAQYF	TGCGCCAGCAGTCCGGGGGGGATAAGAGAGGCCCAGTACTTC
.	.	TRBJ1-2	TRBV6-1	CASSDIGRAGDGYTF	TGTGCCAGCAGTGATATAGGGCGAGCAGGGGATGGCTACACCTTC
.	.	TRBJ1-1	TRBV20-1	CSARPLGGANTEAFF	TGCAGTGCTAGACCTTTGGGAGGGGCGAACACTGAAGCTTTCTTT